This TCR beta chain was obtained from a study of shared T cell receptors in the human thymus. Unmatched junction bases numbered 4, after V lost 1 base and J lost 0 bases. This CDR3 spans 16 amino acids. CDR1 and CDR2 (germline): SGHVS, FNYEAQ. The repertoire was sequenced with immunoSEQ multiplex PCR; TCRdb's copy has only in-frame clones and lacks some. In the table there are hundreds of thousands of clones, 80% to 90% of which are singletons. These data also featured in a second study, about human thymus T cells. That work adds: Related research has reported that thymic repertoires overlap highly among unrelated individuals.

The chain employs TRBV7-6 and TRBJ2-3; 7 bases fit TRBD1. The specimen was thymocytes. The source of this sequence is a girl under three years old with a congenital heart defect. As DNA, the CDR3 is TGTGCCAGCAGCTTAGGTAGGGGGCCTAGCACAGATACGCAGTATTTT. Encoded protein: CASSLGRGPSTDTQYF.